Listed below are T cell receptor beta chains from one sample, sequenced in a study of CD8 T cells in Susac syndrome. TCRdb called the immunoSEQ multiplex PCR reads again in MiXCR, with one record for every CDR3 protein. The sample contains about 250,000 distinct CDR3 sequences, roughly 95% of which appear only once. Sequencing was performed on CD4+ T cells from PBMCs. The source is a human donor with multiple sclerosis. Each CDR3 is given with its conserved first and last residue. The D gene is left open where the match is weak. Not all rows give a size; the values are once, few, many and, for expanded clones, a class.

j_call: TRBJ2-2
v_call: TRBV29-1
d_call: -
clone_size: -
cdr3_nt: TGCAGCGTTCTGTTCGGCGTCGGGGAGCTGTTTTTT
cdr3_aa: CSVLFGVGELFF

j_call: TRBJ2-5
v_call: TRBV18
d_call: TRBD1
clone_size: -
cdr3_nt: TGTGCCAGCTCGCCCCTCCGGGACAGCTTCCAAGAGACCCAGTACTTC
cdr3_aa: CASSPLRDSFQETQYF

j_call: TRBJ1-4
v_call: TRBV20-1
d_call: TRBD1
clone_size: -
cdr3_nt: TGCAGTGCTAGGGGCATCGGGGTAACAACAGGGGAACTGTTTTTT
cdr3_aa: CSARGIGVTTGELFF

j_call: TRBJ2-1
v_call: TRBV27
d_call: -
clone_size: -
cdr3_nt: TGTGCCAGCAGTTTGCGAAGGGGATACAATGAGCAGTTCTTC
cdr3_aa: CASSLRRGYNEQFF

j_call: TRBJ2-3
v_call: TRBV3-1
d_call: -
clone_size: -
cdr3_nt: TGTGCCAGCAAGGGGATTCAGGGAACAGATACGCAGTATTTT
cdr3_aa: CASKGIQGTDTQYF

j_call: TRBJ1-4
v_call: TRBV3-1
d_call: -
clone_size: -
cdr3_nt: TGTGCCAGCAGCCAGTGGGGGGAAAAACTGTTTTTT
cdr3_aa: CASSQWGEKLFF

j_call: TRBJ2-3
v_call: TRBV6-1
d_call: -
clone_size: -
cdr3_nt: TGTGCCAGCAGTGAAGATGGTTTAGCCGTGAATACGCAGTATTTT
cdr3_aa: CASSEDGLAVNTQYF

j_call: TRBJ1-6
v_call: TRBV9
d_call: TRBD1
clone_size: -
cdr3_nt: TGTGCCAGCAGCGCCTACCAGGGGGCACCCCTCCACTTT
cdr3_aa: CASSAYQGAPLHF

j_call: TRBJ1-1
v_call: TRBV10-3
d_call: -
clone_size: -
cdr3_nt: TGTGCCATCAGTGAGTTCGGGGGCACTGAAGCTTTCTTT
cdr3_aa: CAISEFGGTEAFF

j_call: TRBJ1-4
v_call: TRBV19
d_call: TRBD1
clone_size: -
cdr3_nt: TGTGCCAGTAGTGTGGACAGGGGGAAACTGTTTTTT
cdr3_aa: CASSVDRGKLFF

j_call: TRBJ1-2
v_call: TRBV29-1
d_call: -
clone_size: -
cdr3_nt: TGCAGCGTTGAACCCACCTCCTGGGGAGTTGGCTATGGCTACACCTTC
cdr3_aa: CSVEPTSWGVGYGYTF

j_call: TRBJ2-2
v_call: TRBV4-1
d_call: -
clone_size: -
cdr3_nt: TGCGCCAGCAGCCACCCTAGCGCCGGGGAGCTGTTTTTT
cdr3_aa: CASSHPSAGELFF

j_call: TRBJ1-1
v_call: TRBV10-2
d_call: -
clone_size: -
cdr3_nt: TGCGCCAGCCTTGAACAGGGTAACACTGAAGCTTTCTTT
cdr3_aa: CASLEQGNTEAFF

j_call: TRBJ1-1
v_call: TRBV25-1
d_call: -
clone_size: -
cdr3_nt: TGTGCCAGCAGAGGCTCAACAGGGAACACTGAAGCTTTCTTT
cdr3_aa: CASRGSTGNTEAFF

j_call: TRBJ2-6
v_call: TRBV7-9
d_call: -
clone_size: -
cdr3_nt: TGTGCCAGCAGCCGGGCGGGGCAGTTCCACTCTGGGGCCAACGTCCTGACTTTC
cdr3_aa: CASSRAGQFHSGANVLTF

j_call: TRBJ2-3
v_call: TRBV5-1
d_call: -
clone_size: -
cdr3_nt: TGCGCCAGCAGCTTGGATAGGTTCGCAGATACGCAGTATTTT
cdr3_aa: CASSLDRFADTQYF

j_call: TRBJ2-2
v_call: TRBV24-1
d_call: -
clone_size: -
cdr3_nt: TGTGCCACCAGTGATCCTATCAGGGCTACACGACCTAACACCGGGGAGCTGTTTTTT
cdr3_aa: CATSDPIRATRPNTGELFF

j_call: TRBJ2-1
v_call: TRBV20-1
d_call: TRBD2
clone_size: once
cdr3_nt: TGCAGTGCTAGTAGCGGGTGGGGGAATGAGCAGTTCTTC
cdr3_aa: CSASSGWGNEQFF

j_call: TRBJ1-3
v_call: TRBV20-1
d_call: -
clone_size: -
cdr3_nt: TGCAGTGCTAGAGATTTCGATGGATTACACTCTGGAAACACCATATATTTT
cdr3_aa: CSARDFDGLHSGNTIYF

j_call: TRBJ2-6
v_call: TRBV28
d_call: -
clone_size: -
cdr3_nt: TGTGCCAGCAGGGACCGGGCCTTTTCTACCGTCCTGACTTTC
cdr3_aa: CASRDRAFSTVLTF

j_call: TRBJ2-5
v_call: TRBV20-1
d_call: -
clone_size: -
cdr3_nt: TGCAGTGCTACGAGGACCGGGGGCGCACCTGAGACCCAGTACTTC
cdr3_aa: CSATRTGGAPETQYF

j_call: TRBJ1-4
v_call: TRBV24-1
d_call: -
clone_size: once
cdr3_nt: TGTGCCACCAGTGATAGGGATGAAAAACTGTTTTTT
cdr3_aa: CATSDRDEKLFF

j_call: TRBJ2-3
v_call: TRBV27
d_call: TRBD2
clone_size: -
cdr3_nt: TGTGCCAGCAGTTCGGCGCGGGGGGGCATAGATACGCAGTATTTT
cdr3_aa: CASSSARGGIDTQYF

j_call: TRBJ1-5
v_call: TRBV6-2/TRBV6-3
d_call: -
clone_size: -
cdr3_nt: TGTGCCAGCAGTTACCTCGGTGGGACCCAGCATTTT
cdr3_aa: CASSYLGGTQHF

j_call: TRBJ2-4
v_call: TRBV25-1
d_call: TRBD2
clone_size: once
cdr3_nt: TGTGCCAGCAGTCTCCGGGACAGGGCTGGACTAGCGGGCCTCCTAGCCAAAAACATTCAGTACTTC
cdr3_aa: CASSLRDRAGLAGLLAKNIQYF

j_call: TRBJ2-1
v_call: TRBV24-1
d_call: TRBD1
clone_size: -
cdr3_nt: TGTGCCACCAGTGAGTCTGGACAGGGGGTGATGGATGAGCAGTTCTTC
cdr3_aa: CATSESGQGVMDEQFF

j_call: TRBJ1-3
v_call: TRBV16
d_call: -
clone_size: -
cdr3_nt: TGTGCCAGCAGCCTGACCGGGGCTAACTCTGGAAACACCATATATTTT
cdr3_aa: CASSLTGANSGNTIYF

j_call: TRBJ1-4
v_call: TRBV6-5
d_call: -
clone_size: -
cdr3_nt: TGTGCCAGCAGCTACAGAATTAGTGCGAGAAAACTGTTTTTT
cdr3_aa: CASSYRISARKLFF

j_call: TRBJ2-2
v_call: TRBV19
d_call: TRBD2
clone_size: -
cdr3_nt: TGTGCCAGTAGTATAGACCACGGGAGGCCGCGCACCGGGGAGCTGTTTTTT
cdr3_aa: CASSIDHGRPRTGELFF

j_call: TRBJ2-1
v_call: TRBV30
d_call: -
clone_size: -
cdr3_nt: TGTGCCTGGAGTGTGCGGGGATACAATGAGCAGTTCTTC
cdr3_aa: CAWSVRGYNEQFF

j_call: TRBJ1-3
v_call: TRBV4-1
d_call: -
clone_size: -
cdr3_nt: TGCGCCAGCAGCCCTCAAGATCGGGTTGCTGGAAACACCATATATTTT
cdr3_aa: CASSPQDRVAGNTIYF

j_call: TRBJ2-7
v_call: TRBV11-2
d_call: TRBD1
clone_size: -
cdr3_nt: TGTGCCAGCAGCCCGGGACAGGGGGCATCCTACGAGCAGTACTTC
cdr3_aa: CASSPGQGASYEQYF

j_call: TRBJ2-2
v_call: TRBV5-1
d_call: TRBD2
clone_size: -
cdr3_nt: TGCGCCAGCAGCTACAGCGGGAGGGGCTACACCGGGGAGCTGTTTTTT
cdr3_aa: CASSYSGRGYTGELFF

j_call: TRBJ1-1
v_call: TRBV29-1
d_call: -
clone_size: -
cdr3_nt: TGCAGCGTTCTCCCGGGTGGGATCGACACTGAAGCTTTCTTT
cdr3_aa: CSVLPGGIDTEAFF

j_call: TRBJ2-7
v_call: TRBV29-1
d_call: TRBD1
clone_size: -
cdr3_nt: TGCAGCGTCATGGGGGGACAGGGGACCTACGAGCAGTACTTC
cdr3_aa: CSVMGGQGTYEQYF

j_call: TRBJ2-1
v_call: TRBV5-1
d_call: -
clone_size: -
cdr3_nt: TGCGCCAGCAGCTTGCAGCGGAGCTCCTACAATGAGCAGTTCTTC
cdr3_aa: CASSLQRSSYNEQFF

j_call: TRBJ2-3
v_call: TRBV24-1
d_call: -
clone_size: few
cdr3_nt: TGTGCCACCAGTGATTCTGGACAGAGCACAGATACGCAGTATTTT
cdr3_aa: CATSDSGQSTDTQYF

j_call: TRBJ2-2
v_call: TRBV5-1
d_call: -
clone_size: few
cdr3_nt: TGTGCCAGCAGCTTGGCGAACACCGGGGAGCTGTTTTTT
cdr3_aa: CASSLANTGELFF

j_call: TRBJ2-1
v_call: TRBV27
d_call: TRBD1
clone_size: -
cdr3_nt: TGTGCCAGCAGTTTGCCCGGGACAGGGGACGACAATGAGCAGTTCTTC
cdr3_aa: CASSLPGTGDDNEQFF

j_call: TRBJ2-7
v_call: TRBV18
d_call: TRBD1
clone_size: -
cdr3_nt: TGTGCCAGCTCACGCCCGACAGGGGACCCCTACGAGCAGTACTTC
cdr3_aa: CASSRPTGDPYEQYF

j_call: TRBJ2-5
v_call: TRBV6-1
d_call: -
clone_size: -
cdr3_nt: TGTGCCAGCAGTTCAAGCCCGGGGGGCGGAAAGACCCAGTACTTC
cdr3_aa: CASSSSPGGGKTQYF

j_call: TRBJ2-3
v_call: TRBV14
d_call: TRBD2
clone_size: -
cdr3_nt: TGTGCCAGCAGCCTTATAGCGGGGGGGCCAGAAGATACGCAGTATTTT
cdr3_aa: CASSLIAGGPEDTQYF

j_call: TRBJ2-3
v_call: TRBV4-1
d_call: -
clone_size: -
cdr3_nt: TGCGCCAGCAGCCTCAGAGACTCGCTTATAGTGAGCACAGATACGCAGTATTTT
cdr3_aa: CASSLRDSLIVSTDTQYF

j_call: TRBJ1-1
v_call: TRBV11-2
d_call: TRBD1
clone_size: -
cdr3_nt: TGTGCCAGCAGCTTAGGGGACAGGGGCTTGAACACTGAAGCTTTCTTT
cdr3_aa: CASSLGDRGLNTEAFF

j_call: TRBJ2-5
v_call: TRBV7-6
d_call: -
clone_size: -
cdr3_nt: TGTGCCAGCAGCTTGAGGTTAACAAGGGAGACCCAGTACTTC
cdr3_aa: CASSLRLTRETQYF

j_call: TRBJ2-5
v_call: TRBV7-9
d_call: TRBD2
clone_size: -
cdr3_nt: TGTGCCAGCAGCTCGGGACTAGCTGACCAAGAGACCCAGTACTTC
cdr3_aa: CASSSGLADQETQYF

j_call: TRBJ2-1
v_call: TRBV29-1
d_call: TRBD1
clone_size: -
cdr3_nt: TGCAGCGTTGTCAGGACAGGGGGCTCCGATGAGCAGTTCTTC
cdr3_aa: CSVVRTGGSDEQFF

j_call: TRBJ1-5
v_call: TRBV6-1
d_call: -
clone_size: -
cdr3_nt: TGTGCCAGCAGTGAGGGGGCCGATAGCAATCAGCCCCAGCATTTT
cdr3_aa: CASSEGADSNQPQHF

j_call: TRBJ2-3
v_call: TRBV5-4
d_call: -
clone_size: -
cdr3_nt: TGTGCCAGCAGCCCGGGGCGGGGAGACAGCACCACAGATACGCAGTATTTT
cdr3_aa: CASSPGRGDSTTDTQYF

j_call: TRBJ1-1
v_call: TRBV12-3/TRBV12-4
d_call: -
clone_size: -
cdr3_nt: TGTGCCAGCAGTCCCGCAAGGGGCGCTGAAGCTTTCTTT
cdr3_aa: CASSPARGAEAFF

j_call: TRBJ2-1
v_call: TRBV4-1
d_call: -
clone_size: -
cdr3_nt: TGCGCCAGCAGCCTTCAAACCGGACAGATATACAATGAGCAGTTCTTC
cdr3_aa: CASSLQTGQIYNEQFF

j_call: TRBJ2-1
v_call: TRBV20-1
d_call: -
clone_size: -
cdr3_nt: TGCAGTGCTTACCGCCGGGGTCTTCCGTTCTTC
cdr3_aa: CSAYRRGLPFF

j_call: TRBJ1-6
v_call: TRBV28
d_call: -
clone_size: -
cdr3_nt: TGTGCCAGCAGTTTTCGACTGTATAATTCACCCCTCCACTTT
cdr3_aa: CASSFRLYNSPLHF

j_call: TRBJ1-1
v_call: TRBV6-1
d_call: -
clone_size: -
cdr3_nt: TGTGCCAGTATACAGGGAGGGGACACTGAAGCTTTCTTT
cdr3_aa: CASIQGGDTEAFF

j_call: TRBJ2-2
v_call: TRBV12-3/TRBV12-4
d_call: -
clone_size: -
cdr3_nt: TGTGCCAGCAGTCTCCGGACATCCGGGGAGCTGTTTTTT
cdr3_aa: CASSLRTSGELFF